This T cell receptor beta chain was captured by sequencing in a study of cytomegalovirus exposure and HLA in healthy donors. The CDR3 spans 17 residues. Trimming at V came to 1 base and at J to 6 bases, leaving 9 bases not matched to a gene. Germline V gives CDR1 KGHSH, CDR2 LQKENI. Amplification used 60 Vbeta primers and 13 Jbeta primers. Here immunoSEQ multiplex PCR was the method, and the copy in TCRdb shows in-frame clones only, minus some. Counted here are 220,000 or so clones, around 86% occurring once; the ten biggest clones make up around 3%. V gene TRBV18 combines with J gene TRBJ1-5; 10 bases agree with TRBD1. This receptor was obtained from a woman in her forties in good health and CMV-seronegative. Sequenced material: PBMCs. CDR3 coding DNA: TGTGCCAGCTCACCACTAACTCCGACAGGGGGCTTTCAGCCCCAGCATTTT. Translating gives CASSPLTPTGGFQPQHF. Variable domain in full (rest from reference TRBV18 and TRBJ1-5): NAGVMQNPRHLVRRRGQEARLRCSPMKGHSHVYWYRQLPEEGLKFMVYLQKENIIDESGMPKERFSAEFPKEGPSILRIQQVVRGDSAAYFCASSPLTPTGGFQPQHFGDGTRLSIL.